This T cell receptor (beta chain) was recorded in a study of beta chain features in type 1 diabetes. Since all of the isolated RNA was reverse transcribed, expressed TCRB transcripts were what got sequenced. Sequenced by immunoSEQ multiplex PCR; TCRdb stores in-frame clones only, minus some. The data contain around 260,000 clones, over 20% of them singletons. Whole-study findings and limits: Insertion counts at VDJ junctions were lower in type 1 diabetes patients, who also showed more deletions there. TCRB CDR3s were moderately but significantly shorter in Type 1 diabetes patients in all four CD4+ subsets.

CDR3 length equals 14 residues. CDR1 is SGHTA, CDR2 FQGNSA, per germline. The V gene end was trimmed by 4 bases and the J gene end by 5 bases; junction bases not matched to a gene: 2. Notes on this clone: Antigen specificity is unknown.

Averaging roughly 110 mL, one heparinised blood draw was given by each donor. Sorting of CD4+ naive, central memory, regulatory and stem cell-like memory cells was performed via CD45RO/CCR7/CD25/CD127/CD95/CD27. Each sorted population was over 98% pure. The sequenced sample consisted of naive CD4+ T cells from blood. This sequence joins TRBV7-2 and TRBJ2-7, with TRBD2 identical over 13 bases. The TCR originated in a woman aged 40 to 50 with type 1 diabetes. CDR3 in amino acids: CASSSGLAGDEQYF. DNA of the CDR3: TGTGCCAGCAGCTCTGGACTAGCGGGAGACGAGCAGTACTTC.